These 26 T cell receptor beta chains were all obtained from the same sample, sequenced in a study of cytomegalovirus exposure and HLA in healthy donors. Researchers ran the PCR with 60 Vbeta and 13 Jbeta primers. Profiling relied on immunoSEQ multiplex PCR, and the TCRdb table lists in-frame clones only, not all of them. The sample lists 150,000 or so clones, 80% occurring once. Sample: PBMCs. Every receptor here comes from a woman aged 40 to 50 in good health and CMV-seropositive.

V gene TRBV2 combines with J gene TRBJ2-1; tentative D call: TRBD2 (6 bases). The CDR3 is 13 amino acids. CDR1 and CDR2 from the germline V gene are SNHLY and FYNNEI. The V gene lost 6 bases and the J gene lost 7 bases, with 13 bases spanning the gap. The CDR3 DNA is TGTGCCAGCAGCACCCGACTAGGGAATGAGCAGTTCTTC. It yields the protein CASSTRLGNEQFF.

The chain recombines TRBV29-1 with TRBJ1-2; 7 bases match TRBD1. This CDR3 contains 13 residues. V lost 6 bases, J lost 8 bases, and 12 bases stayed unmatched. The germline V gene encodes CDR1 SQVTM and CDR2 ANQGSEA. The CDR3 loop reads CSVCWAGGFGYTF. The CDR3 nucleotides read TGCAGCGTGTGCTGGGCAGGGGGGTTCGGCTACACCTTC.

The J gene is TRBJ2-5, the V gene TRBV7-2, with D hard to call. V lost 1 base and J lost 5, with 8 bases in between. The CDR3 sequence is 13 residues long. Germline-derived CDR1 and CDR2 are SGHTA and FQGNSA. In DNA, the CDR3 is TGTGCCAGCAGCTTAGGGAACGGGGAGACCCAGTACTTC. This gives the protein CASSLGNGETQYF.

The chain joins TRBV4-1 to TRBJ2-3, with 12 bases that match TRBD1. Germline V gene lookup returns CDR1 MGHRA and CDR2 YSYEKL. V lost 4 bases and J lost 5; bases outside the gene matches: 10. The CDR3 contains 17 residues. For the CDR3, the DNA is TGCGCCAGCAGCCCTACCGGGACAGGGGGCTATGAAGATACGCAGTATTTT. This encodes CASSPTGTGGYEDTQYF.

The J gene is TRBJ2-1, the V gene TRBV7-9; 11 bases agree with TRBD2. The length of the CDR3 is 17 residues. Trimming cost V 5 bases and J 3 bases; bases outside gene matches: 9. Germline loops: CDR1 SEHNR, CDR2 FQNEAQ (reference sequence). The CDR3, as DNA: TGTGCCAGCAGCGCTTCTAGCGGGGGGAGGTACTACAATGAGCAGTTCTTC. It is translated as CASSASSGGRYYNEQFF. The variable domain in full, completed from reference TRBV7-9 and TRBJ2-1, reads DTGVSQNPRHKITKRGQNVTFRCDPISEHNRLYWYRQTLGQGPEFLTYFQNEAQLEKSRLLSDRFSAERPKGSFSTLEIQRTEQGDSAMYLCASSASSGGRYYNEQFFGPGTRLTVL.

Only a few counts were recorded for this clone. The chain's CDR3 is CASSVTGLYTQYF. CDR3 nucleotides: TGTGCCAGCAGCGTGACAGGGCTATATACGCAGTATTTT. The rearrangement links TRBV5-4 to TRBJ2-3, with 7 bases identical to TRBD1. In germline, CDR1 is SGHNT, CDR2 YYREEE (reference sequence). Trimming at V came to 4 bases and at J to 7 bases, leaving 6 bases not matched to a gene. This CDR3 is built from 13 residues.

This chain connects TRBV7-9 to TRBJ2-7, with a possible D match to TRBD1 (5 bases). From germline, CDR1 is SEHNR and CDR2 FQNEAQ (reference sequence). The CDR3 is made up of 14 amino acids. Deletions cut 5 bases from V and 5 bases from J, with 16 bases between. CDR3 nucleotide sequence: TGTGCCAGCAGCGCCCCGGCCTGGGGCGACGAGCAGTACTTC. Translating it yields CASSAPAWGDEQYF.

The chain couples TRBV10-1 to TRBJ1-4, with 7 bases aligning to TRBD1. In germline, CDR1 is WNHNN, CDR2 SYGVQD (reference sequence). J gave up 3 bases and V 6 bases, and 7 bases lay outside the gene matches. The CDR3 totals 15 residues. DNA of the CDR3: TGCGCCAGCAGCCGGGAGGGGGCGCCTAATGAAAAACTGTTTTTT. This codes for CASSREGAPNEKLFF.

V is TRBV25-1 and J is TRBJ2-3; 7 nucleotides line up with TRBD2. CDR1 and CDR2 (germline): MGHDK, SYGVNS. V trimming: 8 bases; J trimming: 3 bases; junction bases outside the gene matches: 20. This CDR3 has 18 amino acids. CDR3 in amino acids: CASAPGLGMREWTDTQYF. The CDR3 DNA sequence: TGTGCCAGCGCCCCCGGGCTAGGTATGCGGGAGTGGACAGATACGCAGTATTTT.

Only one count was recorded for this clone. V gene TRBV7-9 combines with J gene TRBJ2-7; a possible D gene is TRBD1 (6 bases). The CDR3 is made up of 14 amino acids. In germline, CDR1 is SEHNR, CDR2 FQNEAQ (reference sequence). Trimming took 5 bases from V and 5 from J, leaving 16 bases between them. CDR3 protein: CASSVRQVWDEQYF. CDR3 DNA: TGTGCCAGCAGCGTCCGACAGGTGTGGGACGAGCAGTACTTC. Variable domain in full (rest from reference TRBV7-9 and TRBJ2-7): DTGVSQNPRHKITKRGQNVTFRCDPISEHNRLYWYRQTLGQGPEFLTYFQNEAQLEKSRLLSDRFSAERPKGSFSTLEIQRTEQGDSAMYLCASSVRQVWDEQYFGPGTRLTVT.

The V gene is TRBV7-9, the J gene TRBJ2-7; 9 nucleotides line up with TRBD2. Germline assignment: CDR1 SEHNR and CDR2 FQNEAQ (reference sequence). Trimming removed 5 bases from V and 6 bases from J; junction bases left unmatched: 14. The CDR3 contains 16 residues. The CDR3 here is CASSPVGGRAFSEQYF. The CDR3 bases are TGTGCCAGCAGCCCAGTAGGCGGGAGGGCATTCTCCGAGCAGTACTTC.

The gene calls are TRBV6-1 and TRBJ1-1, with a possible D match to TRBD1 (6 bases). V dropped 7 bases and J dropped 5 bases, with 20 bases sitting between them. Germline V gene sequence: CDR1 MNHNS, CDR2 SASEGT. The CDR3 contains 15 residues. The CDR3 nucleotides read TGTGCCAGCACCATTCCGGGACAAGTTGCGACTGAAGCTTTCTTT. This gives the protein CASTIPGQVATEAFF.

In its sample, this clone was seen once. This chain links TRBV28 with TRBJ2-7, with TRBD2 identical over 9 bases. Germline CDR1 reads MDHEN; CDR2 reads SYDVKM. With V trimmed by 8 bases and J by 1 base, 12 bases remained unmatched. This CDR3 region has 16 residues. CDR3 nucleotides: TGTGCCAGCCAAGGGGTCACTAGCGGGTCTTCCTACGAGCAGTACTTC. Encoded protein: CASQGVTSGSSYEQYF.

The chain combines TRBV4-1 with TRBJ1-1; D is undetermined. Trimming removed 0 bases from V and 2 bases from J, with 10 bases in between. The germline gives CDR1 MGHRA, CDR2 YSYEKL. This CDR3 has 15 amino acids. CDR3 loop: CASSQDRSSNTEAFF. CDR3 DNA: TGCGCCAGCAGCCAAGATCGGAGCAGCAACACTGAAGCTTTCTTT.

This clone was recorded a few times. CDR3 nucleotide sequence: TGCGCCAGCAGCTTGATCCCCGGCGTGCAGGGGAGAATTGAGCAGTTCTTC. Translation gives CASSLIPGVQGRIEQFF. This sequence joins TRBV5-1 and TRBJ2-1; D is perhaps TRBD1 (6 bases). V was shortened by 1 base and J by 9 bases, with 23 bases between the two germline ends. The CDR3 is made up of 17 amino acids. CDR1 is SGHRS, CDR2 YFSETQ, per germline. Combining the CDR3 with reference TRBV5-1 and TRBJ2-1 gives the whole variable domain KAGVTQTPRYLIKTRGQQVTLSCSPISGHRSVSWYQQTPGQGLQFLFEYFSETQRNKGNFPGRFSGRQFSNSRSEMNVSTLELGDSALYLCASSLIPGVQGRIEQFFGPGTRLTVL.

This clone was found once. The chain's CDR3 is CASSPSGSNQPQHF. The DNA of the CDR3 is TGTGCCAGCTCACCGTCGGGTAGCAATCAGCCCCAGCATTTT. The rearrangement uses TRBV18 and TRBJ1-5; D call uncertain. CDR3 length: 14 amino acids. Looked up from germline, CDR1 is KGHSH and CDR2 is LQKENI. The germline V and J ends were trimmed by 3 bases and 0 bases, with 6 bases remaining between them.

V usage is TRBV13 and J usage is TRBJ2-7, with D maybe TRBD2 (6 bases). Per the germline V gene, CDR1 is PRHDT and CDR2 is FYEKMQ (reference sequence). V was pared by 6 bases and J by 1 base, with 10 bases between. The CDR3 length is 13 residues. In nucleotides, the CDR3 is TGTGCCAGCAGTCTGGGGGGTTCCTACGAGCAGTACTTC. Translated, it gives CASSLGGSYEQYF. The whole variable domain, filled in from reference TRBV13 and TRBJ2-7, reads AAGVIQSPRHLIKEKRETATLKCYPIPRHDTVYWYQQGPGQDPQFLISFYEKMQSDKGSIPDRFSAQQFSDYHSELNMSSLELGDSALYFCASSLGGSYEQYFGPGTRLTVT.

V and J are TRBV6-1 and TRBJ1-2; D remains ambiguous. CDR3 length equals 14 residues. Germline CDR1 MNHNS, CDR2 SASEGT. Trimming stripped 2 bases from V and 0 bases from J, with 7 bases between. The CDR3 spells CASSETRTNYGYTF. The CDR3 nucleotides are TGTGCCAGCAGTGAAACCAGGACTAACTATGGCTACACCTTC.

The CDR3 coding sequence is TGTGCCAGCAGCTTAGTGGACTCCCCGAACGGCGAGCAGTACTTC. Translation: CASSLVDSPNGEQYF. V usage is TRBV7-6 and J usage is TRBJ2-7; maybe TRBD2 (5 bases). Germline-derived CDR1 and CDR2 are SGHVS and FNYEAQ. V was cut by 1 base and J by 6 bases, with 16 bases left in between. The CDR3 covers 15 residues.

This clone turned up a few times. The rearrangement uses TRBV25-1 and TRBJ2-2; weak D call: TRBD1 (6 bases). The V end was cut by 6 bases, the J end by 4 bases, with 24 bases between. Germline V CDR1 and CDR2: MGHDK, SYGVNS. The CDR3 covers 18 residues. This CDR3 reads CASSNSEIQGSVTGELFF. CDR3 coding DNA: TGTGCCAGCAGCAATAGTGAGATACAGGGTAGTGTCACCGGGGAGCTGTTTTTT.

This clone was observed once. The chain is built from TRBV27 and TRBJ1-5; D possibly corresponds to TRBD1 (5 bases). The V and J ends lost 5 bases and 1 base respectively, with 18 bases between them. CDR1 is MNHEY and CDR2 is SMNVEV in the germline V gene (reference sequence). CDR3 length equals 17 residues. The CDR3 nucleotides are TGTGCCAGCAGTCCATCCCGGGGGAAGGGCAGCAATCAGCCCCAGCATTTT. As protein: CASSPSRGKGSNQPQHF.

The chain joins TRBV13 to TRBJ2-7; 10 positions agree with TRBD2. The CDR3 spans 14 residues. Trimming at V came to 6 bases and at J to 3 bases, leaving 5 bases not matched to a gene. In germline, CDR1 is PRHDT, CDR2 FYEKMQ (reference sequence). The CDR3 loop reads CASSEREGLYEQYF. CDR3 nucleotides: TGTGCCAGCAGTGAGCGGGAGGGCCTCTACGAGCAGTACTTC.

V is TRBV2 and J is TRBJ1-5; no reliable D call. There are 11 residues in the CDR3. The germline V gene encodes CDR1 SNHLY and CDR2 FYNNEI. The germline V and J ends were trimmed by 0 bases and 14 bases, with 8 bases remaining between them. For the CDR3, the DNA is TGTGCCAGCAGTGAAGCGGCCCTGAAGCATTTT. Amino acid sequence: CASSEAALKHF.

The genes are TRBV9 and TRBJ2-7; 12 nucleotides line up with TRBD2. Germline values: CDR1 SGDLS, CDR2 YYNGEE. J gave up 5 bases and V 4 bases, and 4 bases lay outside the gene matches. The CDR3 consists of 14 residues. The CDR3 spells CASSPGLAGHEQYF. The CDR3 DNA follows: TGTGCCAGCAGCCCAGGACTAGCGGGACACGAGCAGTACTTC.

The chain recombines TRBV29-1 with TRBJ1-1; no clear D. Trimming stripped 2 bases from V and 0 bases from J, with 10 bases between. The CDR3 runs to 14 residues. From germline, CDR1 is SQVTM and CDR2 ANQGSEA. The CDR3 loop is CSVEKRSMNTEAFF. In DNA form, the CDR3 reads TGCAGCGTTGAAAAGAGAAGCATGAACACTGAAGCTTTCTTT.

The chain has TRBV11-2 and TRBJ2-7; weak D call: TRBD1 (5 bases). V shed 0 bases and J shed 3 bases, with 18 bases lying between them. CDR3 length equals 17 residues. The germline V gene has CDR1 SGHAT and CDR2 FQNNGV. As DNA, the CDR3 is TGTGCCAGCAGCTTAGATGAACTGGTTCAGGGAAGCTACGAGCAGTACTTC. Amino acids: CASSLDELVQGSYEQYF.